The 32 T cell receptor beta chains in this list originate from one sample, sequenced in a study of siplizumab effects on memory and regulatory T cells. Researchers maintained the mixed lymphocyte reaction cells in coculture at 37°C for 5 to 6 days. These TCRs are of unknown antigen specificity. Some clones are missing from TCRdb's copy, which holds only in-frame ones; the method was immunoSEQ multiplex PCR. Of approximately 20,000 clones in the sample, 35% to 60% were seen once. The specimen sequenced was CFSE-low (dividing) CD4+ T cells sorted from an allogeneic mixed lymphocyte reaction. These receptors all stem from a human donor in good health; the cells came from an allogeneic mixed lymphocyte reaction.

This chain links TRBV5-4 with TRBJ2-5; 7 positions match TRBD2. Near its end, the DNA agrees better with TRBJ2-7, so the J call may be wrong. CDR1 and CDR2 (germline): SGHNT, YYREEE (reference sequence). The CDR3 length is 14 residues. The chain's CDR3 is CASSLGGRAYEQYF. The CDR3 DNA follows: TGTGCCAGCAGCTTGGGTGGGAGGGCCTACGAGCAGTACTTC.

The gene calls are TRBV4-2 and TRBJ2-5; 7 bases line up with TRBD2. CDR1 is LGHNA and CDR2 is YNFKEQ in the germline V gene. V shed 0 bases, J shed 5 bases, and the junction held 3 bases outside the gene matches. This CDR3 contains 14 residues. The CDR3 bases are TGTGCCAGCAGCCAAGACGGTAGCGGGGAGACCCAGTACTTC. Amino acid sequence: CASSQDGSGETQYF.

The V call is TRBV6-6, the J call TRBJ2-7; 9 nucleotides line up with TRBD1. V was pared by 3 bases and J by 5 bases, with 5 bases of the junction left unmatched. This CDR3 contains 14 residues. Germline V gene data show CDR1 as MNHNY and CDR2 as SVGAGI (reference sequence). CDR3 loop: CASSYAGTGNEQYF. The CDR3 DNA is TGTGCCAGCAGTTATGCCGGGACAGGGAACGAGCAGTACTTC.

The chain links TRBV4-1 to TRBJ2-1; D is undetermined. Germline values: CDR1 MGHRA, CDR2 YSYEKL. This CDR3 comprises 15 residues. V shed 1 base and J shed 4 bases, with 11 bases lying between them. The DNA of the CDR3 is TGCGCCAGCAGCCAAGGAATGACTGGGTACAATGAGCAGTTCTTC. This encodes CASSQGMTGYNEQFF.

This clone counts as medium-sized. The J gene is TRBJ1-1, the V gene TRBV10-3; D remains ambiguous. Trimming shortened V by 0 bases and J by 5 bases, and 10 bases separated the two germline ends. The CDR3 loop spans 14 amino acids. CDR1 and CDR2 (germline): ENHRY, SYGVKD. In nucleotides, the CDR3 is TGTGCCATCAGTGAGTCTATCCCCGGGACTGAAGCTTTCTTT. Encoded protein: CAISESIPGTEAFF.

The chain has TRBV21-1 and TRBJ2-7; the table gives TRBD2 as D, unverified against the DNA. TRBV21-1 is deemed a pseudogene. The CDR3 is 17 residues long. This chain's CDR3 is CASNRPRSVVGSYEQYF. DNA of the CDR3: TGTGCCAGCAATCGGCCGCGGTCGGTGGTGGGCTCCTACGAGCAGTACTTC.

The rearrangement links TRBV25-1 to TRBJ2-1, with a weak D call TRBD1 (5 bases). CDR3 length equals 15 residues. Between the trimmed V and J ends, which lost 6 bases and 1 base, there was a span of 13 bases. Germline loops: CDR1 MGHDK, CDR2 SYGVNS. The CDR3 spells CASSLNRNSYNEQFF. CDR3 sequence (DNA): TGTGCCAGCAGCCTAAACAGGAATTCCTACAATGAGCAGTTCTTC.

This chain joins TRBV4-1 and TRBJ2-2; unclear D gene. There are 15 residues in the CDR3. V was cut by 0 bases and J by 8 bases, with 13 bases left in between. CDR1 is MGHRA, CDR2 YSYEKL, per germline. The CDR3 region is CASSQEGAPRGELFF. In DNA, the CDR3 is TGCGCCAGCAGCCAAGAGGGCGCTCCCAGGGGGGAGCTGTTTTTT.

The rearrangement uses TRBV18 and TRBJ2-1; D ambiguous. Trimming left V 0 bases short and J 2 bases short, with 2 bases between. The CDR3 extends over 13 amino acids. Germline assignment: CDR1 KGHSH and CDR2 LQKENI. The CDR3 region is CASSPPTYNEQFF. The CDR3 DNA reads as TGTGCCAGCTCACCACCGACCTACAATGAGCAGTTCTTC.

This clone was seen a single time. The chain has TRBV6-6 and TRBJ1-1, with 9 bases that match TRBD1. Trimming at V came to 6 bases and at J to 6 bases, leaving 2 bases not matched to a gene. Germline lookup yields CDR1 MNHNY and CDR2 SVGAGI (reference sequence). The CDR3 contains 12 residues. The CDR3 DNA is TGTGCCAGCAGCAGACAGGGGGCTGAAGCTTTCTTT. Its translation: CASSRQGAEAFF.

V gene TRBV18 combines with J gene TRBJ2-4; maybe TRBD2 (6 bases). The CDR3 sequence is 16 residues long. Trimming left V 6 bases short and J 7 bases short, with 22 bases between. Germline V gene lookup returns CDR1 KGHSH and CDR2 LQKENI. The CDR3 here is CASSLSTGTVKNIQYF. CDR3 DNA: TGTGCCAGCTCCCTTTCGACGGGGACTGTAAAGAACATTCAGTACTTC.

The chain joins TRBV28 to TRBJ2-3; D ambiguous. V lost 3 bases and J 5 bases, leaving 12 bases between the germline ends. Looked up from germline, CDR1 is MDHEN and CDR2 is SYDVKM. The CDR3 extends over 14 amino acids. The CDR3 sequence is CASSLPSVQDTQYF. Written as DNA, the CDR3 is TGTGCCAGCAGTTTGCCGAGCGTCCAAGATACGCAGTATTTT.

DNA for the CDR3: TGCGCCAGCAGCTTTGATAGTAGTCAGCCGTCGCAGTATTTT. The encoded protein is CASSFDSSQPSQYF. J is TRBJ2-3 and V is TRBV5-1; D is ambiguous. This CDR3 is 14 amino acids long. Germline lookup yields CDR1 SGHRS and CDR2 YFSETQ. V lost 2 bases, J lost 10 bases, and 17 bases lay in between.

The rearrangement joins TRBV5-1 to TRBJ1-1, with D possibly matching TRBD1 (5 bases). The germline V gene encodes CDR1 SGHRS and CDR2 YFSETQ. The CDR3 loop spans 15 amino acids. V lost 4 bases to trimming and J lost 3 bases, with 16 bases between them. The CDR3 here is CASSASGRVDTEAFF. In DNA, the CDR3 is TGCGCCAGCAGCGCCTCGGGCAGGGTGGACACTGAAGCTTTCTTT.

The rearrangement uses TRBV7-2 and TRBJ2-1; D gene unclear. Trimming removed 5 bases at V and 5 bases at J, with 4 bases between. Germline V gene data show CDR1 as SGHTA and CDR2 as FQGNSA. The CDR3 sequence is 11 residues long. The CDR3 nucleotides read TGTGCCAGCAGCCTACACAATGAGCAGTTCTTC. It yields the protein CASSLHNEQFF.

The V gene is TRBV30, the J gene TRBJ1-3; D is ambiguous. Per germline, CDR1 GTSNPN and CDR2 SVGIG (reference sequence). Trimming pared 4 bases from V and 0 bases from J, leaving 7 bases between. The CDR3 runs to 13 residues. The DNA of the CDR3 is TGTGCCTGGACCGGCAACTCTGGAAACACCATATATTTT. Amino acids: CAWTGNSGNTIYF.

This rearrangement joins TRBV5-1 to TRBJ1-2; TRBD1 is a possible D gene (6 bases). Per the germline V gene, CDR1 is SGHRS and CDR2 is YFSETQ. This CDR3 has 15 residues. Between the trimmed V and J ends, which lost 4 bases and 7 bases, there was a span of 20 bases. CDR3 nucleotide sequence: TGCGCCAGCAGCCCCCATACTCAAACAGGGTTTGGCTACACCTTC. Encoded protein: CASSPHTQTGFGYTF.

The chain employs TRBV21-1 and TRBJ1-2; the table's TRBD1 call for D was not verified on the DNA. TRBV21-1 is labeled a pseudogene. This CDR3 is 18 amino acids long. CDR3 protein: CASSKDPGTGGKEYGYTF. The CDR3 nucleotides are TGTGCCAGCAGCAAAGACCCCGGGACAGGGGGAAAGGAATATGGCTACACCTTC.

The chain combines TRBV18 with TRBJ1-6, with 10 bases identical to TRBD1. Germline CDR1 is KGHSH and CDR2 is LQKENI. This CDR3 has 14 residues. Unmatched junction bases numbered 1, after V lost 3 bases and J lost 8 bases. Here the CDR3 DNA reads TGTGCCAGCTCACCTGGGACAGGGGATTCACCCCTCCACTTT. Translated, it gives CASSPGTGDSPLHF. The full variable domain, with the rest looked up from reference TRBV18 and TRBJ1-6, is NAGVMQNPRHLVRRRGQEARLRCSPMKGHSHVYWYRQLPEEGLKFMVYLQKENIIDESGMPKERFSAEFPKEGPSILRIQQVVRGDSAAYFCASSPGTGDSPLHFGNGTRLTVT.

By sample share, this clone is medium-sized. The chain links TRBV2 to TRBJ1-3; weak D call: TRBD1 (5 bases). This CDR3 is 13 amino acids long. Looked up from germline, CDR1 is SNHLY and CDR2 is FYNNEI. V was pared by 8 bases and J by 5 bases, with 13 bases between. The CDR3 sequence: CASGGFLRNTIYF. The CDR3 nucleotides read TGTGCCAGCGGGGGGTTTTTGAGAAACACCATATATTTT.

V is TRBV6-9 and J is TRBJ1-2, with 8 bases lining up with TRBD1. The V segment lost 4 bases and the J segment 6 bases; nucleotides outside the gene matches: 1. CDR1 MNHGY and CDR2 SVAAGI come from the germline V gene. The CDR3 consists of 12 residues. The chain's CDR3 is CASSSDRDGYTF. Here the CDR3 DNA reads TGTGCCAGCAGTTCGGACAGGGATGGCTACACCTTC.

This clone was recorded a few times. The chain uses TRBV30 and TRBJ1-5; D remains unclear. V lost 0 bases, J lost 4 bases, and 7 bases lay in between. This CDR3 is 13 amino acids long. CDR1 is GTSNPN, CDR2 SVGIG, per germline (reference sequence). In DNA, the CDR3 is TGTGCCTGGAGTGTACGGGTAAATCAGCCCCAGCATTTT. This sequence encodes CAWSVRVNQPQHF.

This clone was seen more than once but under ten times. The chain recombines TRBV10-1 with TRBJ1-1; D not resolved. V lost 0 bases, J lost 6 bases, and 8 bases lay in between. This CDR3 spans 13 amino acids. Germline lookup yields CDR1 WNHNN and CDR2 SYGVQD (reference sequence). DNA for the CDR3: TGCGCCAGCAGTGAGTCAGATCGCTCTGAAGCTTTCTTT. Encoded protein: CASSESDRSEAFF.

The chain carries TRBV25-1 and TRBJ1-2; D call uncertain. The V and J ends lost 2 bases and 4 bases respectively, with 11 bases between them. The V gene's germline CDR1 is MGHDK and CDR2 SYGVNS. There are 14 residues in the CDR3. As DNA, the CDR3 is TGTGCCAGCAGTGAACCCTGGGGTAGCTATGGCTACACCTTC. This sequence encodes CASSEPWGSYGYTF.

The chain employs TRBV10-1 and TRBJ2-3, with a tentative D call TRBD1 (6 bases). V lost 4 bases and J 0 bases, leaving 8 bases between the germline ends. The germline V gene encodes CDR1 WNHNN and CDR2 SYGVQD (reference sequence). The CDR3 contains 14 residues. In DNA, the CDR3 is TGCGCCAGCAGTGTTGGGGGCAGCACAGATACGCAGTATTTT. Its translation is CASSVGGSTDTQYF.

This clone was counted only a few times. This chain links TRBV6-5 with TRBJ2-7, with D tentatively TRBD1 or TRBD2 (6 bases each). Germline V gene sequence: CDR1 MNHEY, CDR2 SVGAGI. The CDR3 consists of 13 residues. The V end lost 2 bases, the J end lost 4 bases, and 9 bases lay between the germline ends. The CDR3 DNA sequence: TGTGCCAGCAGTTACCGGGGGCAATACGAGCAGTACTTC. Its translation: CASSYRGQYEQYF.

The chain is built from TRBV7-9 and TRBJ2-3; 9 bases align to TRBD2. J lost 7 bases, V lost 1 base, and 3 bases had no gene match. This CDR3 has 14 amino acids. CDR1 is SEHNR, CDR2 FQNEAQ, per germline (reference sequence). The CDR3 sequence: CASSLGAGGHTQYF. The CDR3 DNA is TGTGCCAGCAGCTTAGGAGCGGGGGGCCATACGCAGTATTTT.

The gene calls are TRBV18 and TRBJ2-7, with 12 bases lining up with TRBD1. V gave up 2 bases and J gave up 10 bases; unmatched junction bases: 6. Germline V gene lookup returns CDR1 KGHSH and CDR2 LQKENI. This CDR3 is built from 14 residues. CDR3 sequence: CASSPESGTGGQYF. In nucleotides, the CDR3 is TGTGCCAGCTCACCAGAATCTGGGACAGGGGGCCAGTACTTC.

This clone was counted between two and nine times. The chain uses TRBV7-3 and TRBJ2-3; TRBD1 is a possible D gene (6 bases). The CDR3 totals 15 residues. The germline CDR1 and CDR2 sequences are SGHTA and FQGTGA. V lost 1 base and J 2 bases, leaving 10 bases between the germline ends. CDR3 DNA: TGTGCCAGCAGCTTAAGTCGACAGGCCACAGATACGCAGTATTTT. Its protein is CASSLSRQATDTQYF.

This clone has only a few counts. This rearrangement joins TRBV28 to TRBJ2-7; 9 bases line up with TRBD2. In germline, CDR1 is MDHEN, CDR2 SYDVKM. V was clipped by 5 bases and J by 6 bases; unmatched bases: 14. The CDR3 spans 16 residues. The CDR3 reads CASSTPAGGTRGEQYF. The CDR3 bases are TGTGCCAGCAGTACTCCAGCGGGGGGCACCCGGGGCGAGCAGTACTTC.

V is TRBV18 and J is TRBJ2-1; D possibly corresponds to TRBD1 (7 bases). Germline CDR1 is KGHSH and CDR2 is LQKENI. The CDR3 is made up of 14 amino acids. V was cut by 5 bases and J by 6 bases, with 14 bases left in between. This chain's CDR3 is CASSATRGVNEQFF. CDR3 DNA: TGTGCCAGCTCAGCAACCAGGGGGGTCAATGAGCAGTTCTTC.

This clone has only a few counts. The chain has TRBV2 and TRBJ1-1; D gene uncertain. Germline CDR1 and CDR2: SNHLY and FYNNEI. The CDR3 extends over 14 amino acids. Trimming took off 7 bases at V and 3 bases at J, with 15 bases between the two ends. This chain's CDR3 is CASMTLGRDTEAFF. CDR3 sequence (DNA): TGTGCCAGCATGACGCTAGGGCGGGACACTGAAGCTTTCTTT.